The rows below give T cell receptor beta chains drawn from one sample of a study of blood T cell repertoires in COVID-19. Using immunoSEQ multiplex PCR, the repertoire was profiled, and TCRdb retains in-frame clones only, with some absent. The table includes 60,000 to 75,000 clones, roughly 80% detected once. What was sequenced was peripheral blood. These receptors originate from a woman between 70 and 85 years old with acute or convalescent COVID-19. CDR3s include the opening cysteine and the closing phenylalanine or tryptophan. A D gene is named only where the DNA matches it firmly. Only part of the rows carry a size: once, few, many, or a class if the clone is expanded.

.,many,TRBJ2-7,TRBV11-3,CASSLMGGAESYEQYF,TGTGCCAGCAGCTTAATGGGAGGCGCGGAATCCTACGAGCAGTACTTC
.,.,TRBJ2-1,TRBV7-3,CASSPHLDNYNEQFF,TGTGCCAGCAGCCCTCATTTGGACAACTACAATGAGCAGTTCTTC
TRBD1,.,TRBJ2-3,TRBV4-1,CASSQDHWGQVTDTQYF,TGCGCCAGCAGCCAAGATCACTGGGGACAGGTAACAGATACGCAGTATTTT
TRBD1,.,TRBJ1-4,TRBV2,CASSEGTGAEKLFF,TGTGCCAGCAGTGAAGGGACAGGGGCGGAAAAACTGTTTTTT
.,.,TRBJ2-3,TRBV7-8,CASSPQVGRGTDTQYF,TGTGCCAGCAGCCCTCAAGTGGGGCGCGGCACAGATACGCAGTATTTT
.,.,TRBJ2-5,TRBV5-4,CASSFLGGRETQYF,TGTGCCAGCAGCTTCTTGGGGGGGCGGGAGACCCAGTACTTC
TRBD1,.,TRBJ1-5,TRBV6-6,CASTQGEVNQPQHF,TGTGCCAGCACCCAGGGGGAAGTGAATCAGCCCCAGCATTTT
.,.,TRBJ1-1,TRBV28,CASSFPFGGWETEAFF,TGTGCCAGCAGTTTCCCGTTCGGGGGGTGGGAAACTGAAGCTTTCTTT
.,few,TRBJ1-1,TRBV23-1,CASGGEQNTEAFF,TGCGCCAGCGGAGGGGAGCAGAACACTGAAGCTTTCTTT
.,.,TRBJ2-2,TRBV2,CASRELGQSTGELFF,TGTGCCAGCAGGGAACTCGGACAGTCCACCGGGGAGCTGTTTTTT
.,.,TRBJ1-5,TRBV11-2,CASSWTANQPQHF,TGTGCCAGCAGTTGGACTGCGAATCAGCCCCAGCATTTT
.,.,TRBJ2-2,TRBV6-6,CASVAGAYTGELFF,TGTGCCAGCGTCGCAGGGGCATACACCGGGGAGCTGTTTTTT
.,.,TRBJ2-3,TRBV7-2,CASTPDRVTDTQYF,TGTGCCAGCACTCCGGACAGAGTCACAGATACGCAGTATTTT
.,once,TRBJ1-1,TRBV5-1,CASSRGGQTEAFF,TGCGCCAGCAGCCGCGGGGGGCAAACTGAAGCTTTCTTT
.,.,TRBJ2-1,TRBV12-5,CASTPGSHNEQFF,TGTGCTAGTACCCCGGGTTCCCACAATGAGCAGTTCTTC
.,.,TRBJ1-1,TRBV7-9,CASSHTGIWAFF,TGTGCCAGCAGTCATACGGGGATTTGGGCTTTCTTT
.,.,TRBJ2-6,TRBV2,CASSEGFPSSGANVLTF,TGTGCCAGCAGTGAAGGATTCCCCAGCTCTGGGGCCAACGTCCTGACTTTC
.,.,TRBJ2-3,TRBV9,CASSPQRGASSTDTQYF,TGTGCCAGCAGCCCTCAACGGGGGGCCTCCTCCACAGATACGCAGTATTTT
TRBD1,.,TRBJ2-6,TRBV4-1,CASSQEWTGSGANVLTF,TGCGCCAGCAGCCAAGAATGGACAGGTTCTGGGGCCAACGTCCTGACTTTC
TRBD1,.,TRBJ1-1,TRBV5-1,CASSLAGGQGTEAFF,TGCGCCAGCAGCTTGGCAGGGGGCCAAGGCACTGAAGCTTTCTTT
TRBD1,once,TRBJ2-7,TRBV10-1,CASKTGDAYEQYF,TGCGCCAGCAAAACAGGGGACGCCTACGAGCAGTACTTC
TRBD2,.,TRBJ2-2,TRBV6-2/TRBV6-3,CASIPAGATNTGELFF,TGTGCCAGCATCCCAGCGGGGGCAACGAACACCGGGGAGCTGTTTTTT
.,.,TRBJ2-1,TRBV29-1,CSVGPGGAVYNEQFF,TGCAGCGTTGGACCGGGCGGGGCCGTTTACAATGAGCAGTTCTTC
.,once,TRBJ1-1,TRBV5-1,CASSSLRQGSGTEAFF,TGCGCCAGCAGCTCACTCCGCCAGGGTTCTGGGACTGAAGCTTTCTTT
TRBD2,.,TRBJ2-5,TRBV24-1,CATSDPLAGGLETQYF,TGTGCCACCAGTGATCCCTTAGCGGGGGGCCTTGAGACCCAGTACTTC
.,.,TRBJ2-4,TRBV28,CASVDRAKNIQYF,TGTGCCAGCGTCGACAGGGCCAAAAACATTCAGTACTTC
TRBD1,.,TRBJ2-1,TRBV11-2,CASTNTGYRGYIGTNEQFF,TGTGCCAGCACCAACACGGGGTACAGGGGTTATATCGGGACCAATGAGCAGTTCTTC
TRBD1,.,TRBJ1-2,TRBV12-3/TRBV12-4,CASSPGTEYGYTF,TGTGCCAGCAGCCCCGGGACAGAGTATGGCTACACCTTC
TRBD1,.,TRBJ1-2,TRBV15,CATSRDFGQGNYGYTF,TGTGCCACCAGCAGAGATTTTGGACAGGGTAACTATGGCTACACCTTC
.,once,TRBJ2-2,TRBV2,CASRAGYTGELFF,TGTGCCAGCAGAGCAGGGTACACCGGGGAGCTGTTTTTT
TRBD1,few,TRBJ2-7,TRBV6-1,CASSETDRVYEQYF,TGTGCCAGCAGTGAAACTGACAGGGTCTACGAGCAGTACTTC
.,.,TRBJ1-5,TRBV6-5,CASKGIGVVNQPQHF,TGTGCCAGCAAGGGAATCGGGGTGGTCAATCAGCCCCAGCATTTT
TRBD2,.,TRBJ2-3,TRBV28,CASSRLAGGPRTQYF,TGTGCCAGCAGTCGACTAGCGGGGGGGCCCAGGACGCAGTATTTT
.,.,TRBJ2-2,TRBV5-4,CASSPWTDTGELFF,TGTGCCAGCAGTCCCTGGACAGACACCGGGGAGCTGTTTTTT
.,.,TRBJ2-1,TRBV11-2,CASSPLNGGEQFF,TGTGCCAGCAGCCCACTTAATGGCGGTGAGCAGTTCTTC
TRBD1,once,TRBJ2-7,TRBV5-1,CASSRQPGQGVSYEQYF,TGCGCCAGCAGCAGGCAACCTGGACAGGGGGTCTCCTACGAGCAGTACTTC
TRBD1,.,TRBJ1-1,TRBV7-3,CASSWTGLGNTEAFF,TGTGCCAGCAGCTGGACAGGCCTTGGGAACACTGAAGCTTTCTTT
TRBD1,.,TRBJ2-7,TRBV9,CASSLGTGGPYEQYF,TGTGCCAGCAGCCTTGGGACAGGGGGCCCCTACGAGCAGTACTTC
.,many,TRBJ1-4,TRBV7-8,CASSYAGEGVLGKLFF,TGTGCCAGCAGCTACGCGGGGGAGGGGGTGTTGGGAAAACTGTTTTTT
TRBD1,.,TRBJ1-2,TRBV5-1,CASSGMGQGGLYGYTF,TGCGCCAGCAGCGGAATGGGACAGGGAGGTCTCTATGGCTACACCTTC
.,.,TRBJ1-2,TRBV28,CASTGEGWSYGYTF,TGTGCCAGCACTGGGGAGGGGTGGTCCTATGGCTACACCTTC
TRBD1,.,TRBJ1-1,TRBV28,CASIAAGQGFEAFF,TGTGCCAGCATAGCAGCTGGACAGGGGTTTGAAGCTTTCTTT
TRBD1,.,TRBJ2-1,TRBV10-1,CASSGQGQGDNEQFF,TGCGCCAGCAGTGGTCAGGGACAGGGAGACAATGAGCAGTTCTTC
TRBD1,.,TRBJ2-5,TRBV11-3,CASSLGGRGNEETQYF,TGTGCCAGCAGCTTAGGGGGCAGGGGGAACGAAGAGACCCAGTACTTC
TRBD1,.,TRBJ1-5,TRBV27,CASSPWGTGNQPQHF,TGTGCCAGCAGTCCATGGGGGACAGGGAACCAGCCCCAGCATTTT
.,.,TRBJ2-5,TRBV19,CASSIGGIETQYF,TGTGCCAGTAGTATAGGAGGGATAGAGACCCAGTACTTC
TRBD1,.,TRBJ2-3,TRBV19,CASSLSPTGASTDTQYF,TGTGCCAGTAGTCTAAGCCCGACAGGGGCAAGCACAGATACGCAGTATTTT
TRBD2,once,TRBJ2-1,TRBV9,CASSAGAYNEQFF,TGTGCCAGCTCTGCGGGGGCCTACAATGAGCAGTTCTTC
TRBD2,.,TRBJ2-1,TRBV11-2,CASSLRGGLAGNEQFF,TGTGCCAGCAGCTTGAGGGGAGGACTAGCGGGTAATGAGCAGTTCTTC
TRBD1,few,TRBJ2-3,TRBV7-9,CASSLARRQGAARF,TGTGCCAGCAGCTTAGCGCGTCGGCAGGGGGCAGCCCGTTTT
TRBD1,.,TRBJ1-2,TRBV4-3,CASSQVLGGNFGYTF,TGCGCCAGCAGCCAAGTTCTAGGGGGCAATTTTGGCTACACCTTC
TRBD2,.,TRBJ2-3,TRBV6-2/TRBV6-3,CASSYSRASGGRRVLDTQYF,TGTGCCAGCAGTTACTCTCGGGCTAGCGGGGGCCGTCGTGTGTTGGATACGCAGTATTTT
.,.,TRBJ1-2,TRBV6-5,CASSRFSYGYTF,TGTGCCAGCAGCCGCTTTAGCTATGGCTACACCTTC
TRBD1,once,TRBJ1-2,TRBV7-9,CASSLSGTENNYGYTF,TGTGCCAGCAGCTTATCCGGGACAGAGAATAACTATGGCTACACCTTC
.,few,TRBJ2-2,TRBV2,CASRKGAGPSSGELFF,TGTGCCAGCAGGAAAGGTGCAGGGCCGTCTTCCGGGGAGCTGTTTTTT
.,.,TRBJ1-1,TRBV16,CASSQDRNTEAFF,TGTGCCAGCAGCCAAGATAGGAACACTGAAGCTTTCTTT